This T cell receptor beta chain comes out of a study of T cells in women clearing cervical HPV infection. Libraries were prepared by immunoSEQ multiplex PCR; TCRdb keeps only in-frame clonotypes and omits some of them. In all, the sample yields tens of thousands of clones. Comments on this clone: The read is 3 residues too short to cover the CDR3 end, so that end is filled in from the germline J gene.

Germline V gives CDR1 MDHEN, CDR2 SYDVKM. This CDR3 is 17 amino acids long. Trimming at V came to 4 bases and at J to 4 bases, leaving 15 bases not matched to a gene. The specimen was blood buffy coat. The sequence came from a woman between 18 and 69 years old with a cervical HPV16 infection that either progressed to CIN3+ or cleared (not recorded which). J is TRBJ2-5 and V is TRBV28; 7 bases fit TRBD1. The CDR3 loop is CASSSPLTGRTSETQYF. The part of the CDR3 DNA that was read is TGTGCCAGCAGTTCGCCCTTGACAGGGCGCACCTCAGAGACC. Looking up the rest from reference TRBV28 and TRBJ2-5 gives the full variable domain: DVKVTQSSRYLVKRTGEKVFLECVQDMDHENMFWYRQDPGLGLRLIYFSYDVKMKEKGDIPEGYSVSREKKERFSLILESASTNQTSMYLCASSSPLTGRTSETQYFGPGTRLLVL.